Shown below are 5 T cell receptor beta chains from a single sample sequenced in a study of T cell responses to AZD1222 COVID-19 vaccine. Generated by immunoSEQ multiplex PCR, the TCRdb table keeps only in-frame clones and is missing some. The sample records around 99,000 clones, about 89% being singletons. Sequencing was performed on peripheral blood, taken on day 0 of AZD1222 vaccination. These receptors were obtained from an adult in good health.

A few counts support this clone. The gene calls are TRBV27 and TRBJ2-7; 7 nucleotides align to TRBD1. From germline, CDR1 is MNHEY and CDR2 SMNVEV (reference sequence). This CDR3 spans 14 amino acids. V was pared by 2 bases and J by 6 bases, with 7 bases of the junction left unmatched. The CDR3 here is CASSLGQAKGEQYF. The CDR3 region has the DNA TGTGCCAGCAGTTTAGGACAGGCTAAGGGCGAGCAGTACTTC.

The V gene is TRBV5-5, the J gene TRBJ1-6, with TRBD1 matching 10 bases. The CDR3 is made up of 14 amino acids. J gave up 7 bases and V 4 bases, and 2 bases lay outside the gene matches. Germline-derived CDR1 and CDR2 are SGHKS and YYEKEE (reference sequence). The CDR3 reads CASSPGQGNSPLHF. For the CDR3, the DNA is TGTGCCAGCAGCCCGGGACAGGGGAATTCACCCCTCCACTTT.

The chain combines TRBV5-1 with TRBJ2-3, with TRBD2 matching 8 bases. The CDR3 loop spans 15 amino acids. Germline lookup yields CDR1 SGHRS and CDR2 YFSETQ. Germline trimming cut 1 base from V and 2 bases from J; bases unmatched to any gene: 3. CDR3 nucleotides: TGCGCCAGCAGCTTGAGTAGCGGGAACACAGATACGCAGTATTTT. Protein product: CASSLSSGNTDTQYF. The variable domain in full, completed from reference TRBV5-1 and TRBJ2-3, reads KAGVTQTPRYLIKTRGQQVTLSCSPISGHRSVSWYQQTPGQGLQFLFEYFSETQRNKGNFPGRFSGRQFSNSRSEMNVSTLELGDSALYLCASSLSSGNTDTQYFGPGTRLTVL.

A single count supports this clone. The DNA of the CDR3 is TGTGCCAGCTCATCCACCCTGACGGTGTCACCCCTCCACTTT. Protein product: CASSSTLTVSPLHF. The rearrangement joins TRBV18 to TRBJ1-6; D is uncertain. V gave up 5 bases and J gave up 10 bases, with 15 bases separating them. Germline lookup yields CDR1 KGHSH and CDR2 LQKENI. The CDR3 loop spans 14 amino acids.

V gene TRBV6-6 combines with J gene TRBJ1-5; 7 bases are a match to TRBD1. Germline CDR1 is MNHNY and CDR2 is SVGAGI (reference sequence). CDR3 length: 13 residues. J was trimmed by 6 bases and V by 6 bases; bases with no gene match: 5. The CDR3 sequence: CASRWTGTQPQHF. CDR3 in DNA: TGTGCCAGCAGATGGACAGGAACTCAGCCCCAGCATTTT.